Shown below are 13 T cell receptor beta chains from a single sample sequenced in a study of read filtering for tumor transcriptome and immune sequencing. From approximately 430 ng of RNA, a library with molecular barcoded alpha/delta and beta/gamma adaptors was made. TCRdb analysed the reads with MiXCR anew, one entry per CDR3 protein. The sample has some 120,000 distinct CDR3 sequences, around 13% seen once. The sample comprised a population of CD138-negative cells sorted from bone marrow. The source is a donor at least 40 years old with multiple myeloma.

The table lists this clonotype with many counts. The V call is TRBV20-1, the J call TRBJ2-1, with 8 bases aligning to TRBD1. Germline CDR1 reads DFQATT; CDR2 reads SNEGSKA (reference sequence). The CDR3 runs to 14 residues. CDR3 sequence reads: CSLTGTGAYNEQFF. Written as DNA, the CDR3 is TGCAGCCTAACCGGGACAGGAGCCTACAATGAGCAGTTCTTC.

This clonotype was observed at least ten times. The rearrangement joins TRBV7-2 to TRBJ2-1; 12 nucleotides match TRBD2. The CDR3 spans 14 residues. V lost 6 bases to trimming and J lost 5 bases; unmatched junction nucleotides: 2. Germline loops: CDR1 SGHTA, CDR2 FQGNSA. The CDR3 reads CASSWTSGNNEQFF. The CDR3 DNA reads TGTGCCAGCAGTTGGACTAGCGGGAACAATGAGCAGTTCTTC.

This rearrangement joins TRBV7-8 to TRBJ2-3; TRBD2 agrees at 10 bases. CDR1 is SGHVS, CDR2 FQNEAQ, per germline. This CDR3 comprises 15 residues. The V gene end was trimmed by 1 base and the J gene end by 4 bases; junction bases not matched to a gene: 2. Written as DNA, the CDR3 is TGTGCCAGCAGCTTAGTAAGCGGGGGGGCAGATACGCAGTATTTT. Translating gives CASSLVSGGADTQYF.

This clonotype was observed at least ten times. The gene calls are TRBV12-3 or TRBV12-4 and TRBJ1-6; D perhaps matches TRBD1 (5 bases). The V end was cut by 6 bases, the J end by 6 bases, with 12 bases between. This CDR3 has 14 residues. The CDR3 DNA reads TGTGCCAGCAGCCCGGGGACGGGTAATTCACCCCTCCACTTT. It yields the protein CASSPGTGNSPLHF.

A remark on this clonotype: Since a much larger clone is just one base distant, this may be a read error. A read error is likely, as this CDR3 ends without the conserved phenylalanine or tryptophan. The chain has TRBV5-1 and TRBJ1-1; TRBD1 agrees at 9 bases. V was clipped by 4 bases and J by 0 bases; unmatched bases: 4. The CDR3 totals 15 residues. Germline CDR1 and CDR2: SGHRS and YFSETQ. In DNA form, the CDR3 reads TGCGCCAGCAGCAGGGGGACAGGGCTGAACACTGAAGCTTTCCTT. This gives the protein CASSRGTGLNTEAFL.

In its sample, this clonotype was seen many times. V is TRBV7-9 and J is TRBJ2-5, with D hard to call. The CDR3 has 13 amino acids. V lost 0 bases and J lost 0, with 2 bases in between. Germline CDR1 is SEHNR and CDR2 is FQNEAQ (reference sequence). DNA for the CDR3: TGTGCCAGCAGCTTAGCGAACCAAGAGACCCAGTACTTC. Protein product: CASSLANQETQYF.

This clonotype was counted at least ten times. The chain carries TRBV2 and TRBJ1-2; 10 bases are shared with TRBD1. Unmatched junction bases numbered 12, after V lost 6 bases and J lost 8 bases. This CDR3 has 15 amino acids. The germline V gene has CDR1 SNHLY and CDR2 FYNNEI. The CDR3 is CASRPPGQGLFGYTF. The CDR3 DNA follows: TGTGCCAGCAGACCCCCGGGACAGGGGCTGTTCGGCTACACCTTC. The full variable domain, with the rest looked up from reference TRBV2 and TRBJ1-2, is EPEVTQTPSHQVTQMGQEVILRCVPISNHLYFYWYRQILGQKVEFLVSFYNNEISEKSEIFDDQFSVERPDGSNFTLKIRSTKLEDSAMYFCASRPPGQGLFGYTFGSGTRLTVV.

CDR3 residues: CASSLMPAGGEQFF. The CDR3 nucleotides read TGTGCCAGCAGCTTGATGCCAGCGGGAGGTGAGCAGTTCTTC. V gene TRBV11-2 combines with J gene TRBJ2-1; 9 bases align to TRBD2. The CDR3 spans 14 residues. Germline V gene data show CDR1 as SGHAT and CDR2 as FQNNGV. J lost 9 bases, V lost 3 bases, and 6 bases had no gene match.

The sample holds a few counts of this clonotype. The chain employs TRBV12-3 or TRBV12-4 and TRBJ2-3; 9 bases fit TRBD2. After removal of 4 bases from V and 7 bases from J, the junction contained 15 bases not matched to a gene. The CDR3 has 17 residues. The CDR3 loop is CASSSRPLREGQNTQYF. Written as DNA, the CDR3 is TGTGCCAGCAGTTCTCGGCCCTTGCGGGAGGGCCAAAATACGCAGTATTTT.

As concerns this clonotype: A single base separates this from a much larger clone, so it may be a read error. This sequence joins TRBV5-1 and TRBJ2-7; D is unclear. The CDR3 loop spans 15 amino acids. V lost 2 bases and J lost 2, with 14 bases in between. Germline V gene data show CDR1 as SGHRS and CDR2 as YFSETQ. CDR3 nucleotides: TGCGCCAGCAGCTTTGGGTCCACGAGCCCCTACGAGCAGTACTTC. The encoded protein is CASSFGSTSPYEQYF.

This clonotype has a handful of counts. It may be a read error: a sequence one base away is much more abundant. The rearrangement uses TRBV5-1 and TRBJ2-1, with D possibly TRBD1 on 5 matching bases. Germline V gene data show CDR1 as SGHRS and CDR2 as YFSETQ. The CDR3 runs to 14 residues. The CDR3 DNA is TGCGCCAACAGCCAAGACAGCTCCTACAATGAGCAGTTCTTC. It specifies CANSQDSSYNEQFF.

About this clonotype: The CDR3 ends on some other residue instead of the conserved phenylalanine or tryptophan, so this is likely a read error. The limits of the CDR3 on the DNA are not certain, so only TCRdb's listed CDR3 is given. The chain uses TRBV7-2 and TRBJ2-1; the table's D gene call, TRBD2, was not cross checked with the DNA. With termini counted, the CDR3 has 15 amino acids. Germline values: CDR1 SGHTA, CDR2 FQGNSA. The chain's CDR3 is CASSYAGGRYDEQLL.

This clonotype was seen at least ten times. The chain has TRBV12-3 or TRBV12-4 and TRBJ2-1, with TRBD2 matching 7 bases. V shed 7 bases, J shed 6 bases, and the junction held 9 bases outside the gene matches. The CDR3 loop spans 14 amino acids. The CDR3, as DNA: TGTGCCAGCACCCGGACTAGTCCTACCAATGAGCAGTTCTTC. This encodes CASTRTSPTNEQFF.